Described below is a single TCR beta chain sequence and its context. V was clipped by 0 bases and J by 1 base, with 13 bases between them. The CDR3 contains 17 residues. CDR1 is KGHSH and CDR2 is LQKENI in the germline V gene. The sample belongs to a study of blood T cell repertoires in COVID-19. Profiled with immunoSEQ multiplex PCR; TCRdb holds only in-frame clones, not every one. The sample lists approximately 54,000 clones; more than 80% were seen once. The sample taken for sequencing was peripheral blood. This TCR derives from a woman in her fifties or sixties with acute or convalescent COVID-19. V gene TRBV18 combines with J gene TRBJ2-1, with D possibly matching TRBD2 (5 bases). CDR3 residues: CASSPPGGGRSYNEQFF. The CDR3, as DNA: TGTGCCAGCTCACCACCAGGAGGAGGACGATCCTACAATGAGCAGTTCTTC.